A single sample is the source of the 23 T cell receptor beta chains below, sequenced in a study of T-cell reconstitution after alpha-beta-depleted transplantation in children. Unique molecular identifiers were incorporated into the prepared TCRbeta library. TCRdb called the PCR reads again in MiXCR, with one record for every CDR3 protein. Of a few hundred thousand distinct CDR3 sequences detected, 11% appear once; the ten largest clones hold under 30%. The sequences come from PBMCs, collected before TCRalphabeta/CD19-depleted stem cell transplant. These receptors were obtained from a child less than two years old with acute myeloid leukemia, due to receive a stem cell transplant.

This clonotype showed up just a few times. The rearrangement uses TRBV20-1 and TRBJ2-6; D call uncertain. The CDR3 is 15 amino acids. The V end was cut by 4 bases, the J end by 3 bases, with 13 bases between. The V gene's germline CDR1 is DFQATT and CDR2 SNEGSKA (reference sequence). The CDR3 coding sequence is TGCAGTGCTACCTCCCTGTTGGGTGGGGCCAACGTCCTGACTTTC. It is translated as CSATSLLGGANVLTF.

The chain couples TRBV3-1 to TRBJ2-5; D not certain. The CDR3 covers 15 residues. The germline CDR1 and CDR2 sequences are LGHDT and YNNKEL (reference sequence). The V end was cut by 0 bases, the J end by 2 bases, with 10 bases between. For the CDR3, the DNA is TGTGCCAGCAGCCAAGAGCGGACGCGGCAAGAGACCCAGTACTTC. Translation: CASSQERTRQETQYF.

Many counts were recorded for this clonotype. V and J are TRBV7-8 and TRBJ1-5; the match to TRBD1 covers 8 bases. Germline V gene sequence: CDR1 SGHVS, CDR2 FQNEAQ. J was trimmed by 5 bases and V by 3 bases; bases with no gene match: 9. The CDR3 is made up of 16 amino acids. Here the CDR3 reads CASSFLLTGEDQPQHF. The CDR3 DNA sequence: TGTGCCAGCAGCTTCCTGCTGACAGGGGAGGATCAGCCCCAGCATTTT.

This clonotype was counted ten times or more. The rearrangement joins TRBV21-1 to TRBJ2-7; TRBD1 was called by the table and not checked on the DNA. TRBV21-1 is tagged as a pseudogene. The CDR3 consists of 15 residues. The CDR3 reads CASSSPLGVPYEQYF. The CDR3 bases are TGTGCCAGCAGCTCACCCCTGGGAGTGCCCTACGAGCAGTACTTC.

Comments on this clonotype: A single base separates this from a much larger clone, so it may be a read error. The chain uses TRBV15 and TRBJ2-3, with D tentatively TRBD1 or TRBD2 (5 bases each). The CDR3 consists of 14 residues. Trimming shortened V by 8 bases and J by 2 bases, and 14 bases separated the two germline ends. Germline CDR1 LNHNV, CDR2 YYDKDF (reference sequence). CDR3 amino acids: CATAGTGNTDTQYF. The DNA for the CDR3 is TGTGCCACCGCAGGGACGGGGAACACAGATACGCAGTATTTT.

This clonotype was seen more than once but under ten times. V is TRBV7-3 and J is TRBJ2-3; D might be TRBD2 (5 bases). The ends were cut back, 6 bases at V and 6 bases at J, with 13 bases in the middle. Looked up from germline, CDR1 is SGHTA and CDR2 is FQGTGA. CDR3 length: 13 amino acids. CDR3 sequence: CASSTGLSDTQYF. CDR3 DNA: TGTGCCAGCAGTACTGGACTCTCGGATACGCAGTATTTT.

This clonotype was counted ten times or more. For the CDR3, the DNA is TGTGCCAGCAGACAAGCGGGAGGGCCCACAGATACGCAGTATTTT. Amino acids: CASRQAGGPTDTQYF. The genes are TRBV2 and TRBJ2-3, with TRBD2 identical over 10 bases. The CDR3 length is 15 residues. V lost 6 bases to trimming and J lost 2 bases; unmatched junction nucleotides: 5. Per the germline V gene, CDR1 is SNHLY and CDR2 is FYNNEI.

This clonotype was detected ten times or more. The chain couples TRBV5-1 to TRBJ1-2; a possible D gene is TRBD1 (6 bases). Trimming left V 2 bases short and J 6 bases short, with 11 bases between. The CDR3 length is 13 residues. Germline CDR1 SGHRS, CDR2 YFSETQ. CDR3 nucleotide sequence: TGCGCCAGCAGCTTACCGGGGGCGAATGGCTACACCTTC. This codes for CASSLPGANGYTF.

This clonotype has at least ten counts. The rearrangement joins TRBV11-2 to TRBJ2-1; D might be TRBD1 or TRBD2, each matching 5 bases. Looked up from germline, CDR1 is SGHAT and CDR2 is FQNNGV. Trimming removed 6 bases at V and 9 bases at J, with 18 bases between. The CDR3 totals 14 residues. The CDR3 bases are TGTGCCAGCAGAGGGCAAGGAGGACACAGTGAGCAGTTCTTC. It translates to CASRGQGGHSEQFF.

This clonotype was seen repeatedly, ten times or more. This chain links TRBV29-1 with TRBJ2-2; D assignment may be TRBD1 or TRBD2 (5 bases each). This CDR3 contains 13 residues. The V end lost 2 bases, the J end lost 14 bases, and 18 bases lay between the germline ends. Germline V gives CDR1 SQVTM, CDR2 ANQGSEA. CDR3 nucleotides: TGCAGCGTTGAAAGCCCGGCAGGGACGGTCCTGTTTTTT. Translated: CSVESPAGTVLFF.

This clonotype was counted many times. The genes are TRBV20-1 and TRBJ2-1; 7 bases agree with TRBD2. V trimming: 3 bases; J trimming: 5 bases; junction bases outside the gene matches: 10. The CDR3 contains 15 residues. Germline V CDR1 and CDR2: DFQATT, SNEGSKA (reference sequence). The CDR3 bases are TGCAGTGCTAGCGGGGGGACGAAGGTCGACAATGAGCAGTTCTTC. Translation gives CSASGGTKVDNEQFF.

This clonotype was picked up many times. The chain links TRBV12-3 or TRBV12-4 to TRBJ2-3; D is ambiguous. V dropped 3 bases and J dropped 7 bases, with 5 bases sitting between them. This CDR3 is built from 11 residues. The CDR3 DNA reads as TGTGCCAGCAGTTTTATAAATACGCAGTATTTT. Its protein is CASSFINTQYF.

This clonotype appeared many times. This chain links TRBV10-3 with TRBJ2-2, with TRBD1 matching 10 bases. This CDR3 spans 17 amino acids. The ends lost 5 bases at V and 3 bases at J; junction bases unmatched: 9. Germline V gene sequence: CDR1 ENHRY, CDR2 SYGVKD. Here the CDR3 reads CAISWRGQGIDTGELFF. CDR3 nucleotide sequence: TGTGCCATCAGTTGGAGGGGACAGGGGATCGACACCGGGGAGCTGTTTTTT.

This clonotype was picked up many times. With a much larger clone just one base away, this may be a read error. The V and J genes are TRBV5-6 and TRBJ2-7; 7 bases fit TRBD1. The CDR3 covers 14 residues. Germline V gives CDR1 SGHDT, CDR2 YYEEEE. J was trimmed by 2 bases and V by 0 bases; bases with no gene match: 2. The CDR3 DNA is TGTGCCAGCAGCTTGGAACAGGGGCCCTACGAGCAGTACTTC. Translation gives CASSLEQGPYEQYF. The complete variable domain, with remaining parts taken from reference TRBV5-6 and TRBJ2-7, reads DAGVTQSPTHLIKTRGQQVTLRCSPKSGHDTVSWYQQALGQGPQFIFQYYEEEERQRGNFPDRFSGHQFPNYSSELNVNALLLGDSALYLCASSLEQGPYEQYFGPGTRLTVT.

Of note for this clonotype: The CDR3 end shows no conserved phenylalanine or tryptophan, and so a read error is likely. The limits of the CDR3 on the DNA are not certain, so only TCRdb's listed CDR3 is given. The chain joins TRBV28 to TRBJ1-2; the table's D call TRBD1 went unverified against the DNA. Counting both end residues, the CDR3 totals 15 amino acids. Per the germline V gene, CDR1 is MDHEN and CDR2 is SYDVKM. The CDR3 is CAGGGDRARYDGNTS.

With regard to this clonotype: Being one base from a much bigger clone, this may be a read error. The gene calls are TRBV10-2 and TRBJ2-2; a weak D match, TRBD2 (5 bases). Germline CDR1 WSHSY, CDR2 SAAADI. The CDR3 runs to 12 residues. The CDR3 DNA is TGCGCCAGCAATGCGTTGGCCGGGGAGCCGTTTTTT. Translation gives CASNALAGEPFF.

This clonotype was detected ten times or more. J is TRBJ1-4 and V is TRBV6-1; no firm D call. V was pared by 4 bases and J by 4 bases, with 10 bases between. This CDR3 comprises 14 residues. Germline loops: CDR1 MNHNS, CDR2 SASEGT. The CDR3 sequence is CASSGSRYNEKLFF. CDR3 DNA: TGTGCCAGCAGTGGGAGCAGGTATAATGAAAAACTGTTTTTT.

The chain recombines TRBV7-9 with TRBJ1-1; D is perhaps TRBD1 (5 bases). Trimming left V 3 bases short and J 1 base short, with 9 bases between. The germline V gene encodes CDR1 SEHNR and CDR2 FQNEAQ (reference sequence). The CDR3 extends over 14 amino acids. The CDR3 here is CASSFGGENTEAFF. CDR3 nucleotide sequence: TGTGCCAGCAGCTTCGGGGGGGAGAACACTGAAGCTTTCTTT.

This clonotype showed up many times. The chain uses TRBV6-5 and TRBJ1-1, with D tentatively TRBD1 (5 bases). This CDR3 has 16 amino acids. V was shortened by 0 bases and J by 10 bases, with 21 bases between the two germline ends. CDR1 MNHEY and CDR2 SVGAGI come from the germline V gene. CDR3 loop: CASSYSKVEGSHGAFF. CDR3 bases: TGTGCCAGCAGTTACTCGAAAGTGGAGGGGTCGCACGGAGCTTTCTTT.

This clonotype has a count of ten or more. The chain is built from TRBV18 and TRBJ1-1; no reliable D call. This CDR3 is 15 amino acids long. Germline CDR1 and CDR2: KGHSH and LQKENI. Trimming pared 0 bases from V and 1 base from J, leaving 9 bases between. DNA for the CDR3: TGTGCCAGCTCACCACCCCCCGTGGGGAACACTGAAGCTTTCTTT. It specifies CASSPPPVGNTEAFF.

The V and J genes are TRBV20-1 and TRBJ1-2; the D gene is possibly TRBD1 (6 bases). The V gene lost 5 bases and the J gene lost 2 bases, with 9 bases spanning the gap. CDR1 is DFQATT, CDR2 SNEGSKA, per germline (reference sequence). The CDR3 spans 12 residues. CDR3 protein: CSASTGNYGYTF. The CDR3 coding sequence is TGCAGTGCTTCGACAGGAAACTATGGCTACACCTTC.

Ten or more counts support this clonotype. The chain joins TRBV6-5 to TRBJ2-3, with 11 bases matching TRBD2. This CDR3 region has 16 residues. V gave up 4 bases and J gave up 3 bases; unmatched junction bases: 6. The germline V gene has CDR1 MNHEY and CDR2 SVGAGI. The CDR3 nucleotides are TGTGCCAGCAGTTCAACTAGCGGGAGCGGGACAGATACGCAGTATTTT. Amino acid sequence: CASSSTSGSGTDTQYF.

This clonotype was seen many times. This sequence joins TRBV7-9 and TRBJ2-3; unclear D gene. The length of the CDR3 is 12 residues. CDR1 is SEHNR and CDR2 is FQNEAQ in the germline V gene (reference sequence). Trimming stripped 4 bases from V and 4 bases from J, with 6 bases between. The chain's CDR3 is CASSYYADTQYF. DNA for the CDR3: TGTGCCAGCAGCTACTATGCAGATACGCAGTATTTT.